This T cell receptor (beta chain) was documented in a study of T cell clones after liver transplantation. Study-level information: In this trial, immunosuppression withdrawal was attempted within 2 years of liver transplant. TCRbeta sequencing after a pre-transplant mixed lymphocyte reaction identified graft-donor-reactive clones, later tracked in post-transplant blood.

This clone was counted a few times. Its matching antigen is unknown. Profiling relied on immunoSEQ multiplex PCR, and the TCRdb table lists in-frame clones only, not all of them. The sample contains around 80,000 clones, 65% to 85% of which appear only once. Findings and limits, study-wide: In 5 of 8 subjects, circulating graft-donor-reactive CD4 TCRbeta sequences fell significantly after transplant. The donor-reactive repertoire was only partly measurable in two subjects, lacking donor cells.

This CDR3 spans 15 amino acids. V gave up 6 bases and J gave up 2 bases; unmatched junction bases: 10. Germline-derived CDR1 and CDR2 are MNHNY and SVGAGI (reference sequence). V usage is TRBV6-6 and J usage is TRBJ2-7; 7 bases map to TRBD2. This sample comprised CD4+ T cells from blood, obtained 45 to 46 months after liver transplant. This receptor was obtained from a human patient who received a liver transplant. A share of the T cells may be of graft donor origin. The CDR3 spells CASSFIGRQAYEQYF. The CDR3 coding sequence is TGTGCCAGCAGCTTTATCGGGAGGCAAGCCTACGAGCAGTACTTC.